These 29 T cell receptor beta chains were all obtained from the same sample, sequenced in a study of blood T cell repertoires in COVID-19. Assay used: immunoSEQ multiplex PCR; TCRdb lists only in-frame clones, some missing. The repertoire includes some 320,000 clones, about 90% of them detected once, and around 10% sits in the top ten. Sequenced sample: peripheral blood. The source is a woman aged 30 to 39 with COVID-19, enrolled during active disease.

V is TRBV25-1 and J is TRBJ1-2; D may be TRBD1 (6 bases). V lost 0 bases to trimming and J lost 5 bases, with 10 bases between them. This CDR3 is 14 amino acids long. In germline, CDR1 is MGHDK, CDR2 SYGVNS. CDR3 residues: CASSEYGQLYGYTF. DNA for the CDR3: TGTGCCAGCAGTGAATACGGACAGTTATATGGCTACACCTTC.

The chain employs TRBV5-1 and TRBJ1-1; perhaps TRBD1 as D (5 bases). Germline values: CDR1 SGHRS, CDR2 YFSETQ. The CDR3 totals 12 residues. Trimming cost V 4 bases and J 5 bases, with 9 bases left between them. DNA for the CDR3: TGCGCCAGCAGCCCCCGGGGGACTGAAGCTTTCTTT. This gives the protein CASSPRGTEAFF.

The chain links TRBV27 to TRBJ1-1, with D unresolved. V was pared by 6 bases and J by 5 bases, with 13 bases between. This CDR3 has 13 residues. Germline CDR1 is MNHEY and CDR2 is SMNVEV (reference sequence). The CDR3 loop reads CASRLVPTTEAFF. The DNA for the CDR3 is TGTGCCAGCAGGTTGGTCCCCACAACTGAAGCTTTCTTT.

V is TRBV19 and J is TRBJ1-1; D uncertain. Germline CDR1 is LNHDA and CDR2 is SQIVND (reference sequence). Trimming removed 5 bases at V and 9 bases at J, with 16 bases between. The CDR3 is made up of 13 amino acids. CDR3 protein: CASSLLRETQAFF. In DNA form, the CDR3 reads TGTGCCAGTAGTCTCCTACGGGAGACTCAAGCTTTCTTT.

This chain uses TRBV6-6 with TRBJ1-4, with D possibly matching TRBD1 (5 bases). Trimming stripped 6 bases from V and 5 bases from J, with 19 bases between. Germline values: CDR1 MNHNY, CDR2 SVGAGI (reference sequence). CDR3 size: 16 residues. This CDR3 reads CASRPLGQDKNEKLFF. The CDR3 nucleotides are TGTGCCAGCAGGCCCCTCGGGCAGGACAAGAATGAAAAACTGTTTTTT.

V and J are TRBV19 and TRBJ1-3, with D maybe TRBD1 (5 bases). Trimming cost V 6 bases and J 4 bases, with 13 bases left between them. Germline-derived CDR1 and CDR2 are LNHDA and SQIVND (reference sequence). The CDR3 consists of 14 residues. The CDR3 region has the DNA TGTGCCAGTAGCCACCAGGGTTTCGGAAACACCATATATTTT. Encoded protein: CASSHQGFGNTIYF.

This clone came up once. This chain links TRBV6-4 with TRBJ2-1, with 13 nucleotides matching TRBD2. Trimming removed 8 bases from V and 9 bases from J; junction bases left unmatched: 10. The germline CDR1 and CDR2 sequences are MRHNA and SNTAGT. The CDR3 has 15 residues. The CDR3 reads CASSQLAGGLVEQFF. The DNA of the CDR3 is TGTGCCAGCTCTCAACTAGCGGGGGGGCTTGTTGAGCAGTTCTTC.

The genes are TRBV27 and TRBJ2-1, with TRBD2 identical over 11 bases. The CDR3 extends over 16 amino acids. The germline V gene encodes CDR1 MNHEY and CDR2 SMNVEV (reference sequence). With 6 bases clipped from V and 7 bases from J, the junction kept 11 bases outside the gene matches. The DNA of the CDR3 is TGTGCCAGCAGGAGGATTAGCGGGGGGGCGTTTAATGAGCAGTTCTTC. This codes for CASRRISGGAFNEQFF.

V gene TRBV5-1 combines with J gene TRBJ1-2; perhaps TRBD1 as D (6 bases). V was trimmed by 0 bases and J by 5 bases, leaving 23 bases between them. The CDR3 loop spans 18 amino acids. Germline values: CDR1 SGHRS, CDR2 YFSETQ. The CDR3 nucleotides are TGCGCCAGCAGCTTGGCCGAAAGGGCAGGGGATTTAGCGTATGGCTACACCTTC. It specifies CASSLAERAGDLAYGYTF.

Turning to this clone: The junction and the germline gene differ at one end; a read error may be behind it. The sample carries other DNA sequences with the same CDR3. The chain recombines TRBV6-5 with TRBJ2-7, with TRBD2 matching over 8 bases. Germline-derived CDR1 and CDR2 are MNHEY and SVGAGI. The CDR3 is made up of 16 amino acids. CDR3 coding DNA: TGTGCCAGCAGTTACTCAGGTGTCGGGGGGGCCTACGAGCAGTACTTT. The encoded protein is CASSYSGVGGAYEQYF.

The genes are TRBV27 and TRBJ1-2; 8 bases line up with TRBD1. This CDR3 is built from 16 residues. CDR1 and CDR2 (germline): MNHEY, SMNVEV (reference sequence). V gave up 4 bases and J gave up 7 bases; unmatched junction bases: 14. CDR3 DNA sequence: TGTGCCAGCAGTTCCCGACAGGGGCTTCTTTTTTCTGGCTACACCTTC. Protein product: CASSSRQGLLFSGYTF.

The V gene is TRBV4-2, the J gene TRBJ2-1; unclear D gene. The germline V gene encodes CDR1 LGHNA and CDR2 YNFKEQ. Trimming removed 0 bases at V and 7 bases at J, with 25 bases between. The CDR3 has 19 residues. Written as DNA, the CDR3 is TGTGCCAGCAGCCAAGACCCTATTAGTTTCCAGGTTACAAGGAATGAGCAGTTCTTC. It encodes CASSQDPISFQVTRNEQFF.

V is TRBV7-2 and J is TRBJ1-1; 7 bases are shared with TRBD1. V shed 5 bases and J 8 bases; nucleotides not matched to a gene: 14. CDR1 is SGHTA, CDR2 FQGNSA, per germline. The CDR3 contains 15 residues. The CDR3 loop is CASSLRGNRGEEAFF. The DNA of the CDR3 is TGTGCCAGCAGCCTTAGGGGGAACAGGGGCGAGGAAGCTTTCTTT.

The J gene is TRBJ1-3, the V gene TRBV7-9; D might be TRBD1 (5 bases). The germline gives CDR1 SEHNR, CDR2 FQNEAQ (reference sequence). There are 14 residues in the CDR3. Trimming pared 4 bases from V and 0 bases from J, leaving 7 bases between. The CDR3 here is CASSSDSSGNTIYF. The CDR3 nucleotides read TGTGCCAGCAGCTCTGACAGCTCTGGAAACACCATATATTTT.

V gene TRBV3-1 (or the pseudogene TRBV3-2) combines with J gene TRBJ1-5, with TRBD1 as a possible D gene (6 bases). The V end was cut by 4 bases, the J end by 4 bases, with 14 bases between. The CDR3 sequence is 15 residues long. The germline V gene encodes CDR1 LGHDT and CDR2 YNNKEL (reference sequence). CDR3 sequence reads: CASSLGQGRNQPQHF. Here the CDR3 DNA reads TGTGCCAGCAGCCTCGGTCAGGGGCGGAATCAGCCCCAGCATTTT.

The chain joins TRBV5-1 to TRBJ1-1, with D unclear. This CDR3 has 17 residues. Trimming took 6 bases from V and 2 from J, leaving 23 bases between them. CDR1 SGHRS and CDR2 YFSETQ come from the germline V gene. This CDR3 is CASTPGSSFYLNTEAFF. CDR3 nucleotides: TGCGCCAGCACCCCCGGGTCCTCATTTTACTTAAACACTGAAGCTTTCTTT.

The chain joins TRBV2 to TRBJ1-2; D not resolved. Trimming removed 3 bases at V and 6 bases at J, with 8 bases between. The CDR3 runs to 12 residues. From germline, CDR1 is SNHLY and CDR2 FYNNEI. For the CDR3, the DNA is TGTGCCAGCAGTGAGCCCGGTCATGGCTACACCTTC. Its protein product is CASSEPGHGYTF.

The CDR3 sequence is CASSPARGYNSPLHF. The CDR3 coding sequence is TGTGCCAGCAGCCCGGCGCGGGGTTATAATTCACCCCTCCACTTT. The chain links TRBV14 to TRBJ1-6; D call uncertain. CDR1 is SGHDN and CDR2 is FVKESK in the germline V gene. The CDR3 extends over 15 amino acids. V lost 4 bases and J 4 bases, leaving 11 bases between the germline ends.

The chain combines TRBV7-9 with TRBJ1-1, with TRBD1 matching 9 bases. Germline values: CDR1 SEHNR, CDR2 FQNEAQ (reference sequence). This CDR3 is built from 15 residues. The V gene end was trimmed by 5 bases and the J gene end by 6 bases; junction bases not matched to a gene: 10. The CDR3 region has the DNA TGTGCCAGCAGCCCGGGGACAGGGAAGAGCCCTGAAGCTTTCTTT. Translating it yields CASSPGTGKSPEAFF.

The J gene is TRBJ2-3, the V gene TRBV10-2; D is possibly TRBD2 (6 bases). The CDR3 runs 15 residues. Trimming pared 3 bases from V and 2 bases from J, leaving 12 bases between. Germline V gene lookup returns CDR1 WSHSY and CDR2 SAAADI. The CDR3 protein is CASSDPGLDTDTQYF. The CDR3 DNA sequence: TGCGCCAGCAGTGATCCGGGACTTGACACAGATACGCAGTATTTT.

In regard to this clone: The sample has other DNA sequences that encode this CDR3 too. This chain joins TRBV9 and TRBJ2-7; possible D gene TRBD2, 6 bases. V lost 4 bases and J lost 4, with 9 bases in between. This CDR3 has 12 amino acids. Germline V CDR1 and CDR2: SGDLS, YYNGEE. The CDR3 loop is CASSLEGYEQYF. For the CDR3, the DNA is TGTGCCAGCAGCTTGGAGGGTTACGAGCAGTACTTC.

The V gene is TRBV7-9, the J gene TRBJ2-5; tentatively, D is TRBD2 (6 bases). The CDR3 consists of 14 residues. V lost 2 bases to trimming and J lost 5 bases, with 12 bases between them. Germline CDR1 and CDR2: SEHNR and FQNEAQ (reference sequence). The CDR3 region is CASSLSRAGETQYF. CDR3 sequence (DNA): TGTGCCAGCAGCTTATCCAGGGCGGGGGAGACCCAGTACTTC. The complete variable domain, with remaining parts taken from reference TRBV7-9 and TRBJ2-5, reads DTGVSQNPRHKITKRGQNVTFRCDPISEHNRLYWYRQTLGQGPEFLTYFQNEAQLEKSRLLSDRFSAERPKGSFSTLEIQRTEQGDSAMYLCASSLSRAGETQYFGPGTRLLVL.

The rearrangement joins TRBV6-5 to TRBJ1-6; D is possibly TRBD1 (5 bases). The CDR3 has 15 amino acids. Germline CDR1 is MNHEY and CDR2 is SVGAGI. V dropped 0 bases and J dropped 9 bases, with 12 bases sitting between them. CDR3 amino acids: CASSYSGGFGSPLHF. The CDR3 DNA reads TGTGCCAGCAGTTACTCCGGGGGTTTTGGTTCACCCCTCCACTTT.

The J gene is TRBJ2-7, the V gene TRBV19; a possible D gene is TRBD1 (5 bases). Germline loops: CDR1 LNHDA, CDR2 SQIVND (reference sequence). The CDR3 runs 12 residues. V was cut by 4 bases and J by 5 bases, with 9 bases left in between. CDR3 residues: CASSSRVDEQYF. CDR3 bases: TGTGCCAGTAGTAGCAGGGTCGACGAGCAGTACTTC.

The chain carries TRBV7-6 and TRBJ2-1; 12 bases line up with TRBD2. This CDR3 has 15 amino acids. Germline CDR1 SGHVS, CDR2 FNYEAQ. The J segment lost 8 bases and the V segment lost 5 bases, leaving 7 bases of the junction unmatched. For the CDR3, the DNA is TGTGCCAGCAGCCAGACTAGCGGGGGAGGAGATGAGCAGTTCTTC. This encodes CASSQTSGGGDEQFF.

V usage is TRBV19 and J usage is TRBJ2-1, with 7 bases fitting TRBD2. Trimming took 5 bases from V and 5 from J; bases not matched to a gene: 9. Germline assignment: CDR1 LNHDA and CDR2 SQIVND (reference sequence). The CDR3 totals 15 residues. The CDR3 bases are TGTGCCAGTAGTTTCTGGCTAGCGGACGACAATGAGCAGTTCTTC. This gives the protein CASSFWLADDNEQFF. Full variable domain (remainder filled in from reference TRBV19 and TRBJ2-1): DGGITQSPKYLFRKEGQNVTLSCEQNLNHDAMYWYRQDPGQGLRLIYYSQIVNDFQKGDIAEGYSVSREKKESFPLTVTSAQKNPTAFYLCASSFWLADDNEQFFGPGTRLTVL.

This chain uses TRBV6-5 with TRBJ2-7; 9 nucleotides agree with TRBD1. CDR1 and CDR2 from the germline V gene are MNHEY and SVGAGI. This CDR3 contains 13 residues. V lost 6 bases, J lost 2 bases, and 2 bases stayed unmatched. The CDR3 region is CASRTGGTYEQYF. The CDR3 nucleotides read TGTGCCAGCAGAACAGGGGGCACCTACGAGCAGTACTTC.

Of note for this clone: The same CDR3 arises from other DNA sequences in this sample as well. This chain connects TRBV5-1 to TRBJ2-3; 11 bases fit TRBD2. The ends lost 0 bases at V and 4 bases at J; junction bases unmatched: 4. This CDR3 comprises 16 residues. Germline CDR1 SGHRS, CDR2 YFSETQ. The CDR3 coding sequence is TGCGCCAGCAGCTTGGTTCTAGCGGGGGGCTCAGATACGCAGTATTTT. It yields the protein CASSLVLAGGSDTQYF.

This clone has more than one count but fewer than ten. The chain uses TRBV5-5 and TRBJ1-1, with D possibly matching TRBD1 (6 bases). Trimming shortened V by 2 bases and J by 3 bases, and 17 bases separated the two germline ends. The germline CDR1 and CDR2 sequences are SGHKS and YYEKEE (reference sequence). The CDR3 has 16 amino acids. Written as DNA, the CDR3 is TGTGCCAGCAGCTTCCGGGGGCAGGGAGGGTACACTGAAGCTTTCTTT. The encoded protein is CASSFRGQGGYTEAFF. Based on the CDR3 plus reference TRBV5-5 and TRBJ1-1, the full variable domain is DAGVTQSPTHLIKTRGQQVTLRCSPISGHKSVSWYQQVLGQGPQFIFQYYEKEERGRGNFPDRFSARQFPNYSSELNVNALLLGDSALYLCASSFRGQGGYTEAFFGQGTRLTVV.